This T cell receptor (beta chain) was recorded in a study of identical twins. Study observations and caveats: A lower insertion count was a feature of abundant cord blood beta clonotypes, with no such feature in memory repertoires.

The V gene's germline CDR1 is ENHRY and CDR2 SYGVKD. This CDR3 contains 14 residues. V was pared by 6 bases and J by 3 bases, with 12 bases between. On this clonotype: Its matching antigen is unknown.

Via MiXCR, TCRdb re-called the 5' RACE reads, giving one row per CDR3 protein. The sample includes around 1.7 million distinct CDR3 sequences, around 33% of them seen just once. The sequencing sample was made of cord blood. This chain links TRBV10-3 with TRBJ2-1; weak D call: TRBD1 (6 bases). The sequence was collected from a newborn girl in good health. The CDR3 protein is CAISGSTGYNEQFF. CDR3 in DNA: TGTGCCATCAGCGGATCGACAGGCTACAATGAGCAGTTCTTC.